Sequencing of this T cell receptor beta chain was carried out in a study of blood T cell repertoires in COVID-19. Across the study: COVID-19 samples from acute and convalescent phases originated in the United States, Italy and Spain. PBMCs, B-cell-depleted T cells, or T cells provided the cDNA or gDNA that made up the material.

The germline V and J ends were trimmed by 5 bases and 0 bases, with 5 bases remaining between them. The CDR3 contains 12 residues. Germline-derived CDR1 and CDR2 are KGHSH and LQKENI. In the authors' workflow: Reference gene primer amplification gave estimated nucleated cell counts. TCRdb's copy holds only in-frame clones and misses some; the assay was immunoSEQ multiplex PCR. For V, J and clone size, that table is used; D and trimming come from the DNA. Of fewer than 500,000 clones in the sample, roughly 91% were seen once. This chain connects TRBV18 to TRBJ2-7; D gene unclear. The sequenced sample was peripheral blood. The receptor comes from a young woman with acute or convalescent COVID-19. The CDR3 here is CASSYSSYEQYF. As DNA, the CDR3 is TGTGCCAGCTCATACTCCTCCTACGAGCAGTACTTC. The full variable domain, completed using reference TRBV18 and TRBJ2-7, is NAGVMQNPRHLVRRRGQEARLRCSPMKGHSHVYWYRQLPEEGLKFMVYLQKENIIDESGMPKERFSAEFPKEGPSILRIQQVVRGDSAAYFCASSYSSYEQYFGPGTRLTVT.